These 11 T cell receptor beta chains were sequenced from one sample in a study of T cells after yellow fever vaccination. Via MiXCR, TCRdb re-called the 5' RACE reads, giving one row per CDR3 protein. This sample has 300,000 to 400,000 distinct CDR3 sequences, with 8.7% found just once. This specimen consisted of PBMCs, obtained on the day of the first yellow fever vaccination. These receptors came from a man aged 18 to 29 who received the YFV17D yellow fever vaccine.

This clonotype occurred a few times. The chain employs TRBV4-1 and TRBJ1-5; no reliable D call. Deletions cut 4 bases from V and 3 bases from J, with 13 bases between. The CDR3 has 15 residues. Per germline, CDR1 MGHRA and CDR2 YSYEKL. CDR3 coding DNA: TGCGCCAGCAGCCCTGACGGGCAATACAATCAGCCCCAGCATTTT. Its protein is CASSPDGQYNQPQHF.

This clonotype occurred a few times. The chain employs TRBV24-1 and TRBJ1-1; 8 bases fit TRBD1. Per germline, CDR1 KGHDR and CDR2 SFDVKD. The CDR3 spans 21 residues. Trimming took 0 bases from V and 0 from J; bases not matched to a gene: 17. The CDR3 coding sequence is TGTGCCACCAGTGATTTGCTAACTCAGGGGGCGCGGATGGGGATGAACACTGAAGCTTTCTTT. Amino acids: CATSDLLTQGARMGMNTEAFF.

This clonotype occurred a few times. The chain combines TRBV5-6 with TRBJ1-2, with D tentatively TRBD1 (6 bases). Germline CDR1 reads SGHDT; CDR2 reads YYEEEE. The V gene lost 1 base and the J gene lost 8 bases, with 15 bases spanning the gap. CDR3 size: 14 residues. CDR3 amino acids: CASSLTTATGGYTF. The CDR3 DNA reads TGTGCCAGCAGCTTGACCACGGCCACAGGGGGCTACACCTTC.

A few counts support this clonotype. The chain combines TRBV9 with TRBJ1-1, with a possible D match to TRBD1 (5 bases). Trimming took 3 bases from V and 3 from J, leaving 15 bases between them. The CDR3 contains 15 residues. CDR1 and CDR2 (germline): SGDLS, YYNGEE. CDR3 in amino acids: CASSALRVVDTEAFF. The CDR3 bases are TGTGCCAGCAGCGCCCTCAGGGTTGTAGACACTGAAGCTTTCTTT.

Ten or more counts support this clonotype. This chain connects TRBV7-2 to TRBJ2-3; D gene unclear. Germline CDR1 and CDR2: SGHTA and FQGNSA. This CDR3 region has 13 residues. Trimming removed 1 base at V and 2 bases at J, with 4 bases between. DNA for the CDR3: TGTGCCAGCAGCTTAGGAGCCACAGATACGCAGTATTTT. This codes for CASSLGATDTQYF.

This clonotype was recorded many times. The DNA for the CDR3 is TGTGCCAGCAGCTTCGGGACAGGGTTACGGGAGACCCAGTACTTC. Its translation: CASSFGTGLRETQYF. The V call is TRBV7-9, the J call TRBJ2-5, with 9 bases lining up with TRBD1. The CDR3 covers 15 residues. The germline CDR1 and CDR2 sequences are SEHNR and FQNEAQ (reference sequence). The J segment lost 5 bases and the V segment lost 3 bases, leaving 7 bases of the junction unmatched.

Only a few counts were recorded for this clonotype. The chain couples TRBV15 to TRBJ1-3; D uncertain. V was trimmed by 1 base and J by 2 bases, leaving 9 bases between them. This CDR3 has 15 residues. Per the germline V gene, CDR1 is LNHNV and CDR2 is YYDKDF (reference sequence). This chain's CDR3 is CATSRAAAAGNTIYF. CDR3 nucleotides: TGTGCCACCAGCAGAGCCGCGGCAGCTGGAAACACCATATATTTT.

The chain employs TRBV10-3 and TRBJ2-7; TRBD2 agrees at 9 bases. Germline trimming cut 4 bases from V and 3 bases from J; bases unmatched to any gene: 4. This CDR3 has 14 amino acids. The germline V gene has CDR1 ENHRY and CDR2 SYGVKD. The DNA for the CDR3 is TGTGCCATCAGTGTAGGAGCGGGGGGCTACGAGCAGTACTTC. It yields the protein CAISVGAGGYEQYF.

This clonotype was observed at least ten times. This rearrangement joins TRBV7-2 to TRBJ2-1; 12 positions agree with TRBD2. The CDR3 covers 15 residues. V lost 3 bases, J lost 9 bases, and 6 bases stayed unmatched. CDR1 is SGHTA, CDR2 FQGNSA, per germline. Written as DNA, the CDR3 is TGTGCCAGCAGCTTCGGGCTAGCGGGGGGGTCTGAGCAGTTCTTC. Encoded protein: CASSFGLAGGSEQFF.

This clonotype was picked up a small number of times. The CDR3 nucleotides are TGCAGTGCTAGAAGGACTAGCGGGGCGGATACGCAGTATTTT. Translation gives CSARRTSGADTQYF. V gene TRBV20-1 combines with J gene TRBJ2-3; 12 nucleotides align to TRBD2. V trimming: 2 bases; J trimming: 6 bases; junction bases outside the gene matches: 3. The CDR3 runs 14 residues. The germline V gene has CDR1 DFQATT and CDR2 SNEGSKA (reference sequence).

This clonotype was seen a few times. The chain couples TRBV5-1 to TRBJ2-4; D possibly uses TRBD1 or TRBD2 (5 bases each). This CDR3 comprises 15 residues. Trimming took off 4 bases at V and 5 bases at J, with 16 bases between the two ends. Germline CDR1 and CDR2: SGHRS and YFSETQ. The CDR3 sequence is CASSLTPGPENIQYF. The DNA of the CDR3 is TGCGCCAGCAGCCTTACTCCGGGACCAGAAAACATTCAGTACTTC.